The 8 T cell receptor beta chains reported below all come from one sample, sequenced in a study of T cell repertoires in cytomegalovirus infection. TCRdb re-analysed the reads in MiXCR, keeping a single row per CDR3 protein. The table records 46,000 or so distinct CDR3 sequences, approximately 20% of them present only once. No antigen has been identified for these receptors. Sequenced material: PBMCs, sequenced either directly or after in vitro stimulation (not recorded which). Receptor source: a human donor in good health (CMV status not recorded). Some clones in this sample may be carry-over from other donors' samples.

This clonotype was observed many times. A junction end diverges from the germline sequence, so it may reflect a read error. The chain employs TRBV5-1 and TRBJ1-1, with no clear D. This CDR3 has 16 amino acids. CDR1 SGHRS and CDR2 YFSETQ come from the germline V gene. CDR3: CASRLAAGQRNTEAFF. The DNA for the CDR3 is TGCGCCAGCAGATTGGCGGCAGGCCAGAGGAACACTGAAGCTTTCTTT.

This clonotype was counted between two and nine times. The CDR3 reads CASSLATGTDTQYF. The CDR3 nucleotides are TGTGCCAGCAGCTTGGCTACAGGCACAGATACGCAGTATTTT. The chain carries TRBV5-4 and TRBJ2-3; D gene unclear. The CDR3 is 14 amino acids. V dropped 0 bases and J dropped 1 base, with 6 bases sitting between them. Germline V lookup: CDR1 SGHNT, CDR2 YYREEE (reference sequence).

The chain couples TRBV7-9 to TRBJ2-1; D remains ambiguous. CDR3 length: 16 amino acids. Germline-derived CDR1 and CDR2 are SEHNR and FQNEAQ (reference sequence). V shed 5 bases and J shed 9 bases, with 23 bases lying between them. The chain's CDR3 is CASSATYPGYLGEQFF. CDR3 DNA: TGTGCCAGCAGCGCTACCTATCCAGGTTACCTGGGTGAGCAGTTCTTC.

This clonotype was seen once. The V call is TRBV3-1, the J call TRBJ2-7; D unresolved. Germline V gene lookup returns CDR1 LGHDT and CDR2 YNNKEL (reference sequence). Trimming removed 0 bases from V and 2 bases from J, with 14 bases in between. The CDR3 extends over 16 amino acids. For the CDR3, the DNA is TGTGCCAGCAGCCAAGATCTGGGTAGCCTGCCCTACGAGCAGTACTTC. Translating gives CASSQDLGSLPYEQYF.

Notes on this clonotype: Given a much more abundant clone one base away, this may be a read error. The chain is built from TRBV5-6 and TRBJ2-7; unclear D gene. This CDR3 contains 13 residues. Per germline, CDR1 SGHDT and CDR2 YYEEEE. V lost 3 bases to trimming and J lost 7 bases, with 14 bases between them. CDR3 sequence reads: CASSSLTDVEQYF. CDR3 DNA: TGTGCCAGCAGCTCCCTGACCGACGTGGAGCAGTACTTC. Complete variable domain (other parts from reference TRBV5-6 and TRBJ2-7): DAGVTQSPTHLIKTRGQQVTLRCSPKSGHDTVSWYQQALGQGPQFIFQYYEEEERQRGNFPDRFSGHQFPNYSSELNVNALLLGDSALYLCASSSLTDVEQYFGPGTRLTVT.

This clonotype was counted a few times. V gene TRBV2 combines with J gene TRBJ2-2; possibly TRBD1 for D (6 bases). V lost 2 bases, J lost 9 bases, and 16 bases lay in between. The CDR3 is 15 amino acids. CDR1 is SNHLY and CDR2 is FYNNEI in the germline V gene. The CDR3 bases are TGTGCCAGCAGTGAAATAGGGTTGGGACACCGGGAGCTGTTTTTT. Its protein is CASSEIGLGHRELFF.

The CDR3 bases are TGTGCCAGCAGAGGGATGCGTCCCCCCTCTGGGGCCAACGTCCTGACTTTC. Its protein is CASRGMRPPSGANVLTF. The rearrangement links TRBV7-2 to TRBJ2-6; no reliable D call. The CDR3 extends over 17 amino acids. Germline-derived CDR1 and CDR2 are SGHTA and FQGNSA. The ends were cut back, 6 bases at V and 0 bases at J, with 15 bases in the middle.

At least ten counts were recorded for this clonotype. The chain combines TRBV7-2 with TRBJ2-2; D is unresolved. This CDR3 is 13 amino acids long. Trimming took off 5 bases at V and 3 bases at J, with 7 bases between the two ends. Germline V gene lookup returns CDR1 SGHTA and CDR2 FQGNSA. The CDR3 here is CASSTLHTGELFF. The CDR3 region has the DNA TGTGCCAGCAGCACGTTACACACCGGGGAGCTGTTTTTT. Complete variable domain (other parts from reference TRBV7-2 and TRBJ2-2): GAGVSQSPSNKVTEKGKDVELRCDPISGHTALYWYRQSLGQGLEFLIYFQGNSAPDKSGLPSDRFSAERTGGSVSTLTIQRTQQEDSAVYLCASSTLHTGELFFGEGSRLTVL.